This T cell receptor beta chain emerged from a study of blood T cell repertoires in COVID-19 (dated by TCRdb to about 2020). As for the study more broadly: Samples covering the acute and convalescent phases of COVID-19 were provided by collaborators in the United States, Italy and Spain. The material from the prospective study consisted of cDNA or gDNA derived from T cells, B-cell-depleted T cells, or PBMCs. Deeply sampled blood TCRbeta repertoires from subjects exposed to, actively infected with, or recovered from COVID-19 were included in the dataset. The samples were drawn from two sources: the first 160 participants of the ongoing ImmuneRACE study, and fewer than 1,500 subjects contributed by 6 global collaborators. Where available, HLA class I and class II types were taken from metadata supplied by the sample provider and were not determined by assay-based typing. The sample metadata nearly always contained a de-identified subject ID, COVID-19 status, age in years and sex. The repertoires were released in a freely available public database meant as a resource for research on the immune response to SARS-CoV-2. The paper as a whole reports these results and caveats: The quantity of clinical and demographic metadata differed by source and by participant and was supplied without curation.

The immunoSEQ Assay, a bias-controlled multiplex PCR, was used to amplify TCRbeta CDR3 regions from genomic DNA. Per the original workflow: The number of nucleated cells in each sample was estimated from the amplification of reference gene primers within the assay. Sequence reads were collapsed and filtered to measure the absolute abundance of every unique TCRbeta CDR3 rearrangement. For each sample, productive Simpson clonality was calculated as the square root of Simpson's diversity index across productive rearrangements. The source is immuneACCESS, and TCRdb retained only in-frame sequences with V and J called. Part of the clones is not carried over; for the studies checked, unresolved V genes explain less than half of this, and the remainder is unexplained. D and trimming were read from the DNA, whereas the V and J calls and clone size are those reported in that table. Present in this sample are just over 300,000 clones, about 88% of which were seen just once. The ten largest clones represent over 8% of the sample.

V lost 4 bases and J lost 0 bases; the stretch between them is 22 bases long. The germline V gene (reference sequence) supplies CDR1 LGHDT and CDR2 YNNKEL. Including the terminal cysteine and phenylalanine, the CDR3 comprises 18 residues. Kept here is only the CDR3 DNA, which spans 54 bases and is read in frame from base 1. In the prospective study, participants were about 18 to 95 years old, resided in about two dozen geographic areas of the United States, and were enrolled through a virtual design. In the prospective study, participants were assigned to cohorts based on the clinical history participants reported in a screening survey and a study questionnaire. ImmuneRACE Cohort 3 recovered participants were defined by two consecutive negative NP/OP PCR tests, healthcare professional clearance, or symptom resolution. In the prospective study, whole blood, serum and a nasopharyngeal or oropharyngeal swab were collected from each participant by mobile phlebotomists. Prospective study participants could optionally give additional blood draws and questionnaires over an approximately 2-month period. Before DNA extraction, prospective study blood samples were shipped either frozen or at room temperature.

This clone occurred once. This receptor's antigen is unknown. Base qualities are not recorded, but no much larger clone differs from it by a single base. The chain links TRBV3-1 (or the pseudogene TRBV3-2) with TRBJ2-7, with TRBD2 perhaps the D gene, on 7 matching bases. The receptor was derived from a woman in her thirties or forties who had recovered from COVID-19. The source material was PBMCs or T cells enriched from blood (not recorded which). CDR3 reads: CASSPLQWGGGHSYEQYF. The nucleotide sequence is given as TGTGCCAGCAGCCCGCTTCAATGGGGGGGCGGGCACTCCTACGAGCAGTACTTC.